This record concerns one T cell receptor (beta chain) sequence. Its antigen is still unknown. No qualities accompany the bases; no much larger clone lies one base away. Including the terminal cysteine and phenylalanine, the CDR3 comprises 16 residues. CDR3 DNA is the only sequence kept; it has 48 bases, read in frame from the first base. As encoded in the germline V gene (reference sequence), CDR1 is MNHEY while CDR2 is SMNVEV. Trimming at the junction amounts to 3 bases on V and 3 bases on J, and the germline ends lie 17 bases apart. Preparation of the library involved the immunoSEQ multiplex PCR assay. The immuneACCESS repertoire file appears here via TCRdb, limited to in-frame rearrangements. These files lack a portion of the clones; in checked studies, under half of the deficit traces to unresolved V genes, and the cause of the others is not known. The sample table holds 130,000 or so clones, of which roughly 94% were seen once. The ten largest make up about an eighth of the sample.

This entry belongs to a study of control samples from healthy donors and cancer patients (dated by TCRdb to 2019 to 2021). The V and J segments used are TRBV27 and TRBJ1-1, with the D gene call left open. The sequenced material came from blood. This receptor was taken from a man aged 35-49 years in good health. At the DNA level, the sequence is TGTGCCAGCAGTTTGAGTGCAGCCCCAGGCCACACTGAAGCTTTCTTT. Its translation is CASSLSAAPGHTEAFF.